This T cell receptor beta chain was recorded in a study of blood T cell repertoires in COVID-19. As for the study in general: Whether acute or convalescent, the COVID-19 samples came from the United States, Italy and Spain. T cells, B-cell-depleted T cells, or PBMCs supplied cDNA or gDNA.

Authors' processing steps: Amplification from reference gene primers served as the basis for estimated nucleated cell counts. The method was immunoSEQ multiplex PCR; TCRdb's version includes in-frame clones alone and lacks a portion of them. V and J calls and clone size follow that table, whereas D and trimming were derived from the DNA. The profile shows fewer than 90,000 clones, more than 70% of them singletons. The sequence was collected from a human donor in a cohort sampled during active COVID-19. The sample taken for sequencing was peripheral blood.

The CDR3 DNA sequence: TGTGCCATCATGGCAGGACTAGCGGGTAGCACAGATACGCAGTATTTT. Translation gives CAIMAGLAGSTDTQYF. The V gene is TRBV10-3, the J gene TRBJ2-3; 11 bases are shared with TRBD2. The germline V gene encodes CDR1 ENHRY and CDR2 SYGVKD. The junction had 6 bases not matched to a gene; V was cut back by 7 bases and J by 0 bases. This CDR3 contains 16 residues.